What follows describes a single TCR beta chain. The sample originates from a study of blood T cell repertoires in COVID-19. On the study more broadly: The United States, Italy and Spain provided the acute and convalescent COVID-19 samples.

Participants, about 18 to 89 years old, spanned 25 or so US areas. Cohorts were assigned according to the clinical history that participants reported. The recovered donors of Cohort 3 showed two negative PCRs, clearance, or symptom resolution. Sequencing was performed with immunoSEQ multiplex PCR; in TCRdb, only in-frame clones are kept and a portion is missing. The data contain some 170,000 clones, approximately 80% of them singletons. The sequenced sample consisted of PBMCs or T cells enriched from blood (not recorded which). This TCR was recovered from a man aged 40-49 years who had recovered from COVID-19.

CDR3 nucleotide sequence: TGCGCCAGCAGCTTGCTTCCGGTGAACACTGAAGCTTTCTTT. Translated: CASSLLPVNTEAFF. The chain employs TRBV5-1 and TRBJ1-1; D gene unclear. CDR3 length: 14 amino acids. V was shortened by 1 base and J by 0 bases, with 7 bases between the two germline ends. The V gene's germline CDR1 is SGHRS and CDR2 YFSETQ.